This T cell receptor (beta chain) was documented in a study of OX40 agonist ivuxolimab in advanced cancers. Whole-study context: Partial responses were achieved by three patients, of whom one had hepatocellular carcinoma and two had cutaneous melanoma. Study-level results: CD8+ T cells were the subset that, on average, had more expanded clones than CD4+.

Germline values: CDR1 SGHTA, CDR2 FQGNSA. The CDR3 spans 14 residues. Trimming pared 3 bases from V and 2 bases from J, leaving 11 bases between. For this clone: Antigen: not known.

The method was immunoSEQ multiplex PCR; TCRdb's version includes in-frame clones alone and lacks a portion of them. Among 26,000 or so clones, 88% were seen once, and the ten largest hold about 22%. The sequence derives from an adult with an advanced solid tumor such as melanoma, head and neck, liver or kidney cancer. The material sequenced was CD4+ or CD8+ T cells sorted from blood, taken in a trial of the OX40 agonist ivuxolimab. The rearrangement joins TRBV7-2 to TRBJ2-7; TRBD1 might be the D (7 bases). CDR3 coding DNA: TGTGCCAGCAGCTTTCGCGGGACAGCCTACGAGCAGTACTTC. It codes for CASSFRGTAYEQYF. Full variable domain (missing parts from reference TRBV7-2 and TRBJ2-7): GAGVSQSPSNKVTEKGKDVELRCDPISGHTALYWYRQSLGQGLEFLIYFQGNSAPDKSGLPSDRFSAERTGGSVSTLTIQRTQQEDSAVYLCASSFRGTAYEQYFGPGTRLTVT.